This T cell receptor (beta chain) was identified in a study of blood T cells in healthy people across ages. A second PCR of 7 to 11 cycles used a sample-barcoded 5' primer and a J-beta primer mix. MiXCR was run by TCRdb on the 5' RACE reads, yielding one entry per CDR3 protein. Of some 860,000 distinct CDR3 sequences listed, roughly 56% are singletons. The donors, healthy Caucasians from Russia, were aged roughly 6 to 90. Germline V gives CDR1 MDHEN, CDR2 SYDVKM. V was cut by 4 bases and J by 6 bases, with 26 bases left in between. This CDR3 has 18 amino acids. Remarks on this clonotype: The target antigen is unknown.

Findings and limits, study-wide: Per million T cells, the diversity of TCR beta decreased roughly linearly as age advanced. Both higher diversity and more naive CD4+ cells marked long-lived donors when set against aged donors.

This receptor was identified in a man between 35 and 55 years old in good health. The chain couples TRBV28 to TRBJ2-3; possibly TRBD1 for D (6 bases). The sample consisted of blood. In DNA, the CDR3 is TGTGCCAGCAGTTCGGGCGCTTTAGGGACATCCTTAAGGGATACGCAGTATTTT. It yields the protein CASSSGALGTSLRDTQYF.